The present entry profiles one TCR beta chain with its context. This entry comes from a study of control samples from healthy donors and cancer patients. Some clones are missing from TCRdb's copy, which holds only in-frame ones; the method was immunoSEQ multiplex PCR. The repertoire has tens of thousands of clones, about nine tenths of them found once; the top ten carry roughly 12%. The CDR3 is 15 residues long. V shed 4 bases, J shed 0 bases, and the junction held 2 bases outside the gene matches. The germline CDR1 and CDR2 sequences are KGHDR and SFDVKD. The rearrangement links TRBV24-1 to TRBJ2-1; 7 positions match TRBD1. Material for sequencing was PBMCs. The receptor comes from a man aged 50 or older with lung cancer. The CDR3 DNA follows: TGTGCCACCAGTGACCGGGACAGCTCCTACAATGAGCAGTTCTTC. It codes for CATSDRDSSYNEQFF.